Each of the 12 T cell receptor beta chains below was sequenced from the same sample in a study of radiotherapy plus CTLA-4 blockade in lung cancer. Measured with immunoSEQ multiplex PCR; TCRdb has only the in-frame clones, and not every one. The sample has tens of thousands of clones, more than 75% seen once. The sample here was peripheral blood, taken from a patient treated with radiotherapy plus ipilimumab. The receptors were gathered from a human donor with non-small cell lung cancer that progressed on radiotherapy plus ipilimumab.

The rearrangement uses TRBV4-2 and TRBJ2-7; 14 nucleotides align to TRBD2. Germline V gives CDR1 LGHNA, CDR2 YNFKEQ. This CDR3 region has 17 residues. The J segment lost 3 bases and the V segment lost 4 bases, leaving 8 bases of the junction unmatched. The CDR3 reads CASSPRLAGGPNYEQYF. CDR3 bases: TGTGCCAGCAGCCCACGACTAGCGGGAGGGCCAAACTACGAGCAGTACTTC.

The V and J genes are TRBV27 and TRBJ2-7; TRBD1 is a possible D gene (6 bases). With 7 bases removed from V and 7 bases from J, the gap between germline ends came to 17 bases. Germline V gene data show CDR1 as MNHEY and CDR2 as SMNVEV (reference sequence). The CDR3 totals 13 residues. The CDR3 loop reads CASNISPQGEQYF. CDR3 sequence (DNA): TGTGCCAGCAACATTAGCCCGCAGGGGGAGCAGTACTTC.

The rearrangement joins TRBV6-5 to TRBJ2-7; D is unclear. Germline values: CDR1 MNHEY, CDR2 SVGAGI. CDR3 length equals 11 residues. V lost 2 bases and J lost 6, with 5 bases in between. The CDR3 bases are TGTGCCAGCAGTTACGCAGGCGAGCAGTACTTC. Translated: CASSYAGEQYF.

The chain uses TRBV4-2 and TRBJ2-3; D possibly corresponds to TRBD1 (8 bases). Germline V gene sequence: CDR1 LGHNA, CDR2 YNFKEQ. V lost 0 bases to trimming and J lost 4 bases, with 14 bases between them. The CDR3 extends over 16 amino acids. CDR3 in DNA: TGTGCCAGCAGCCAAGATACAGGGGGGGCCGCAGATACGCAGTATTTT. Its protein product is CASSQDTGGAADTQYF.

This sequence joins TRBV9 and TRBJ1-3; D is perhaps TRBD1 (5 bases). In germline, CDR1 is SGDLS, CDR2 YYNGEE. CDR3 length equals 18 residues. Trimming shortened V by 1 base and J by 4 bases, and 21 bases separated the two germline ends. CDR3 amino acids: CASSVIAGGSSGGNTIYF. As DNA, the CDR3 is TGTGCCAGCAGCGTAATAGCCGGGGGAAGCTCGGGAGGAAACACCATATATTTT.

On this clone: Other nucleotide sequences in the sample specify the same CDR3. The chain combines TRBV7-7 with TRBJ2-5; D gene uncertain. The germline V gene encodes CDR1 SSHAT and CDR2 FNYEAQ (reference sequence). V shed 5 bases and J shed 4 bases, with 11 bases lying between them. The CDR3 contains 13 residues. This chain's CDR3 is CASSRQGSETQYF. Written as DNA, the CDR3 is TGTGCCAGCAGCCGACAAGGGTCAGAGACCCAGTACTTC.

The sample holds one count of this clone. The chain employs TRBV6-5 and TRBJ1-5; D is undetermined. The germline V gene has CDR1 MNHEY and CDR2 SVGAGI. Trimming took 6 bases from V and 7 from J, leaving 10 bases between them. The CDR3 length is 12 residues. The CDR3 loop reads CASSRTGQPQHF. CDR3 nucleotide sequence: TGTGCCAGCAGCCGGACCGGCCAGCCCCAGCATTTT.

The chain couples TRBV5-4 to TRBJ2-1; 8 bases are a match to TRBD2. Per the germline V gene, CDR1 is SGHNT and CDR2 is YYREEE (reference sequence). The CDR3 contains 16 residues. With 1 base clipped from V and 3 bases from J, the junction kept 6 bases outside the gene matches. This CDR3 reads CASSLSGGGDYNEQFF. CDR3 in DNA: TGTGCCAGCAGCTTGTCGGGAGGGGGAGACTACAATGAGCAGTTCTTC. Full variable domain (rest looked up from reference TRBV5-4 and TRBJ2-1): ETGVTQSPTHLIKTRGQQVTLRCSSQSGHNTVSWYQQALGQGPQFIFQYYREEENGRGNFPPRFSGLQFPNYSSELNVNALELDDSALYLCASSLSGGGDYNEQFFGPGTRLTVL.

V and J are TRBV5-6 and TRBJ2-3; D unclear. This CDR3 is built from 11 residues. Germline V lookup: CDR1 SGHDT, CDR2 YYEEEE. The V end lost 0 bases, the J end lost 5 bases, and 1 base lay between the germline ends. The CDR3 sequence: CASSLGDTQYF. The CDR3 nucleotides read TGTGCCAGCAGCTTGGGAGATACGCAGTATTTT. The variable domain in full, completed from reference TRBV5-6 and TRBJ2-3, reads DAGVTQSPTHLIKTRGQQVTLRCSPKSGHDTVSWYQQALGQGPQFIFQYYEEEERQRGNFPDRFSGHQFPNYSSELNVNALLLGDSALYLCASSLGDTQYFGPGTRLTVL.

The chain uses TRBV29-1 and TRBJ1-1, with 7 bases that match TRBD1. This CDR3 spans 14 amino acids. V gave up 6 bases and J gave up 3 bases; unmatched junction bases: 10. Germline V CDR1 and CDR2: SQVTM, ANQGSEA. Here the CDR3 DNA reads TGCAGCGTAACAGGGGTTTTTGGGCACACTGAAGCTTTCTTT. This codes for CSVTGVFGHTEAFF. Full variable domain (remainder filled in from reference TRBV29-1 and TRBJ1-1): SAVISQKPSRDICQRGTSLTIQCQVDSQVTMMFWYRQQPGQSLTLIATANQGSEATYESGFVIDKFPISRPNLTFSTLTVSNMSPEDSSIYLCSVTGVFGHTEAFFGQGTRLTVV.

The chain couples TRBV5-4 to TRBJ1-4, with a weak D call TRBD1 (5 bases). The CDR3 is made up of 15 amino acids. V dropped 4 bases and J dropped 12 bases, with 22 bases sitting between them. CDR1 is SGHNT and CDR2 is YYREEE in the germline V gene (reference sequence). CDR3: CASSQGKGPYGELFF. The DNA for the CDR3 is TGTGCCAGCAGCCAGGGAAAAGGGCCTTACGGAGAACTGTTTTTT. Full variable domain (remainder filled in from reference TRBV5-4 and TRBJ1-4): ETGVTQSPTHLIKTRGQQVTLRCSSQSGHNTVSWYQQALGQGPQFIFQYYREEENGRGNFPPRFSGLQFPNYSSELNVNALELDDSALYLCASSQGKGPYGELFFGSGTQLSVL.

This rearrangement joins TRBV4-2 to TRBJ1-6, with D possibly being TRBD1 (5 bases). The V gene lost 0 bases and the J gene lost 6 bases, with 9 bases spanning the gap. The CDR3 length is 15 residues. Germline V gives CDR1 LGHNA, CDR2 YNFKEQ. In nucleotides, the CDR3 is TGTGCCAGCAGCCAAGAGCAGGGTTCTAATTCACCCCTCCACTTT. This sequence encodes CASSQEQGSNSPLHF.